This T cell receptor (beta chain) was documented in a study of radiotherapy plus CTLA-4 blockade in lung cancer. Broader study findings: Following radiotherapy plus ipilimumab, tumor-derived TCR clones expanded in the blood.

Sequencing was performed with immunoSEQ multiplex PCR; in TCRdb, only in-frame clones are kept and a portion is missing. This table has about 87,000 clones, 85% to 90% appearing once. With regard to this clone: No antigen is known for it.

This receptor was identified in a human donor with non-small cell lung cancer that progressed on radiotherapy plus ipilimumab. Sequencing was performed on peripheral blood, taken from a patient treated with radiotherapy plus ipilimumab.

The CDR3 DNA sequence: TGTGCCAGTACAACAGGGGAACAGCCCCAGCATTTT. Its translation is CASTTGEQPQHF. This chain connects TRBV2 to TRBJ1-5; 7 bases are a match to TRBD1. Trimming at V came to 9 bases and at J to 7 bases, leaving 6 bases not matched to a gene. CDR3 size: 12 residues. Germline V CDR1 and CDR2: SNHLY, FYNNEI. Full variable domain (rest looked up from reference TRBV2 and TRBJ1-5): EPEVTQTPSHQVTQMGQEVILRCVPISNHLYFYWYRQILGQKVEFLVSFYNNEISEKSEIFDDQFSVERPDGSNFTLKIRSTKLEDSAMYFCASTTGEQPQHFGDGTRLSIL.